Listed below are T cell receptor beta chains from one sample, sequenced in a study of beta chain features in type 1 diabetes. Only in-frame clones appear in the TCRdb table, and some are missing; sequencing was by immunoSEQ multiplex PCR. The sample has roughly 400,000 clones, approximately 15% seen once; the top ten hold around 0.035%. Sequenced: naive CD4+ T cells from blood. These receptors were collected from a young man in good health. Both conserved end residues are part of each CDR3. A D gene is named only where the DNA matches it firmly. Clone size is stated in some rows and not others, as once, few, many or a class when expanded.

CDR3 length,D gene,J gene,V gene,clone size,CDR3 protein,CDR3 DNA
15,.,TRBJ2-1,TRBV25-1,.,CASSEAGPNLGEQFF,TGTGCCAGCAGTGAAGCGGGACCCAATTTGGGTGAGCAGTTCTTC
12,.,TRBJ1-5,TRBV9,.,CASSVLMQPQHF,TGTGCCAGCAGCGTGTTGATGCAGCCCCAGCATTTT
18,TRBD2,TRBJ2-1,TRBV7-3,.,CASSLTSGTSGTYNEQFF,TGTGCCAGCAGCTTAACATCCGGGACTAGCGGCACCTACAATGAGCAGTTCTTC
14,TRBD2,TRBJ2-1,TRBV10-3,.,CAISAGGGSNEQFF,TGTGCCATCAGTGCGGGAGGGGGAAGCAATGAGCAGTTCTTC
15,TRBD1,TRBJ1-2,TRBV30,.,CAWSVLPGTAYGYTF,TGTGCCTGGAGTGTACTTCCGGGGACAGCTTATGGCTACACCTTC
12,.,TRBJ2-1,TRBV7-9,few,CAIPGAENEQFF,TGTGCCATCCCGGGTGCGGAGAATGAGCAGTTCTTC
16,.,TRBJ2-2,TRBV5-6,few,CASSLVRSTDTGELFF,TGTGCCAGCAGCTTGGTCAGAAGCACGGACACCGGGGAGCTGTTTTTT
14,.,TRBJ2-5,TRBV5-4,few,CASSSGRHQETQYF,TGTGCCAGCAGCTCTGGACGGCACCAAGAGACCCAGTACTTC
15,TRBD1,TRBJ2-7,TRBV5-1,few,CASSSWTGAGYEQYF,TGCGCCAGCAGCTCGTGGACAGGGGCCGGCTACGAGCAGTACTTC
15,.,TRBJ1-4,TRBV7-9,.,CASSSQGSTNEKLFF,TGTGCCAGCAGCTCCCAGGGTTCAACTAATGAAAAACTGTTTTTT
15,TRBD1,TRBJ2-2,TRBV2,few,CASRGGTGNTGELFF,TGTGCCAGCAGGGGTGGGACAGGGAACACCGGGGAGCTGTTTTTT
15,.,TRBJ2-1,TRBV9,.,CASSEGGLSYNEQFF,TGTGCCAGCAGCGAGGGGGGCCTGTCCTACAATGAGCAGTTCTTC
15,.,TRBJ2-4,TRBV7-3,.,CASSLKAGAKNIQYF,TGTGCCAGCAGCTTAAAGGCGGGAGCCAAAAACATTCAGTACTTC
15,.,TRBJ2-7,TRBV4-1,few,CASSSTSDYPNEQYF,TGCGCCAGCAGCTCGACCTCGGACTACCCTAACGAGCAGTACTTC